These T cell receptor beta chains were read from a single sample in a study of control samples from healthy donors and cancer patients. Measured with immunoSEQ multiplex PCR; TCRdb has only the in-frame clones, and not every one. This table has over 150,000 clones, about 94% appearing once. Specimen: blood. The receptors come from a middle-aged man in good health. The CDR3 runs from the conserved cysteine through the conserved F or W. A D gene is named only where the DNA matches it firmly. Size is stated for part of the rows, as once, few or many counts, or as a class when the clone is expanded.

d_gene: TRBD1
v_gene: TRBV6-6
j_gene: TRBJ2-7
len: 15
abundance: .
CDR3aa: CASSSPGQGSYEQYF
CDR3nt: TGTGCCAGCAGTTCCCCGGGACAGGGCTCCTACGAGCAGTACTTC

d_gene: TRBD1
v_gene: TRBV7-8
j_gene: TRBJ1-3
len: 17
abundance: .
CDR3aa: CASSLWDRASSGNTIYF
CDR3nt: TGTGCCAGCAGCTTATGGGACAGGGCTTCCTCTGGAAACACCATATATTTT

d_gene: .
v_gene: TRBV6-5
j_gene: TRBJ1-6
len: 14
abundance: .
CDR3aa: CASRIQGVNSPLHF
CDR3nt: TGTGCCAGCAGGATACAGGGAGTTAATTCACCCCTCCACTTT

d_gene: .
v_gene: TRBV4-1
j_gene: TRBJ2-2
len: 14
abundance: .
CDR3aa: CASSHPGRTGELFF
CDR3nt: TGCGCCAGCAGCCATCCGGGTAGGACCGGGGAGCTGTTTTTT

d_gene: .
v_gene: TRBV28
j_gene: TRBJ2-2
len: 15
abundance: .
CDR3aa: CASSSRDVFTGELFF
CDR3nt: TGTGCCAGCAGTTCCCGGGACGTCTTCACCGGGGAGCTGTTTTTT

d_gene: .
v_gene: TRBV19
j_gene: TRBJ1-6
len: 14
abundance: .
CDR3aa: CASSMEAAHSPLHF
CDR3nt: TGTGCCAGTAGTATGGAGGCGGCCCACTCACCCCTCCACTTT

d_gene: .
v_gene: TRBV28
j_gene: TRBJ1-5
len: 13
abundance: .
CDR3aa: CASSLGVNQPQHF
CDR3nt: TGTGCCAGCAGTTTGGGGGTCAATCAGCCCCAGCATTTT

d_gene: .
v_gene: TRBV5-5
j_gene: TRBJ1-4
len: 17
abundance: .
CDR3aa: CASSLVPTALPDEKLFF
CDR3nt: TGTGCCAGCAGCTTGGTCCCGACAGCCCTACCAGACGAAAAACTGTTTTTT

d_gene: .
v_gene: TRBV4-1
j_gene: TRBJ2-7
len: 16
abundance: .
CDR3aa: CASSQAPDSRAYEQYF
CDR3nt: TGCGCCAGCAGCCAAGCCCCGGACAGCCGTGCCTACGAGCAGTACTTC

d_gene: .
v_gene: TRBV19
j_gene: TRBJ2-3
len: 15
abundance: .
CDR3aa: CASSADRRDTDTQYF
CDR3nt: TGTGCCAGTAGTGCCGACAGGAGGGACACAGATACGCAGTATTTT

d_gene: .
v_gene: TRBV27
j_gene: TRBJ2-3
len: 15
abundance: .
CDR3aa: CASSLWRYGADTQYF
CDR3nt: TGTGCCAGCAGTTTATGGAGGTACGGGGCAGATACGCAGTATTTT

d_gene: TRBD1
v_gene: TRBV2
j_gene: TRBJ1-4
len: 14
abundance: .
CDR3aa: CASSNRAGGEKLFF
CDR3nt: TGTGCCAGCAGTAACAGGGCAGGGGGAGAAAAACTGTTTTTT

d_gene: TRBD1
v_gene: TRBV27
j_gene: TRBJ2-7
len: 15
abundance: .
CDR3aa: CASRNQGQGPYEQYF
CDR3nt: TGTGCCAGCAGAAATCAGGGACAGGGTCCCTACGAGCAGTACTTC

d_gene: TRBD2
v_gene: TRBV27
j_gene: TRBJ2-3
len: 13
abundance: .
CDR3aa: CAPQRGGTDTQYF
CDR3nt: TGTGCCCCCCAGCGGGGGGGGACAGATACGCAGTATTTT

d_gene: .
v_gene: TRBV7-9
j_gene: TRBJ1-4
len: 12
abundance: .
CDR3aa: CASSLDRVKLFF
CDR3nt: TGTGCCAGCAGCTTAGACAGGGTTAAACTGTTTTTT

d_gene: .
v_gene: TRBV18
j_gene: TRBJ2-2
len: 17
abundance: .
CDR3aa: CASSTGLTQTNTGELFF
CDR3nt: TGTGCCAGCTCAACAGGCCTGACTCAAACGAACACCGGGGAGCTGTTTTTT

d_gene: .
v_gene: TRBV7-2
j_gene: TRBJ1-1
len: 12
abundance: once
CDR3aa: CASSSSNTEAFF
CDR3nt: TGTGCCAGCAGCTCCAGTAACACTGAAGCTTTCTTT

d_gene: TRBD1
v_gene: TRBV6-5
j_gene: TRBJ2-6
len: 15
abundance: .
CDR3aa: CASRGTGTGANVLTF
CDR3nt: TGTGCCAGCAGGGGGACAGGGACTGGGGCCAACGTCCTGACTTTC

d_gene: TRBD1
v_gene: TRBV5-6
j_gene: TRBJ2-7
len: 14
abundance: .
CDR3aa: CASSLKGGLLEQYF
CDR3nt: TGTGCCAGCAGCTTAAAAGGGGGCCTGTTGGAGCAGTACTTC

d_gene: TRBD1
v_gene: TRBV7-9
j_gene: TRBJ1-2
len: 14
abundance: .
CDR3aa: CASSLGTGGDGYTF
CDR3nt: TGTGCCAGCAGCTTAGGGACAGGGGGCGATGGCTACACCTTC

d_gene: .
v_gene: TRBV12-3/TRBV12-4
j_gene: TRBJ1-2
len: 13
abundance: .
CDR3aa: CASSRNAGTRYTF
CDR3nt: TGTGCCAGCAGCCGAAATGCAGGGACGCGCTACACCTTC

d_gene: .
v_gene: TRBV27
j_gene: TRBJ2-7
len: 13
abundance: .
CDR3aa: CASSRGMTYEQYF
CDR3nt: TGTGCCAGCAGCAGGGGCATGACCTACGAGCAGTACTTC

d_gene: .
v_gene: TRBV4-1
j_gene: TRBJ2-7
len: 15
abundance: .
CDR3aa: CASSYQRDGRYEQYF
CDR3nt: TGCGCCAGCAGCTACCAACGGGACGGACGATACGAGCAGTACTTC

d_gene: .
v_gene: TRBV5-6
j_gene: TRBJ2-7
len: 12
abundance: .
CDR3aa: CASSSGPYEQYF
CDR3nt: TGTGCCAGCAGTTCAGGGCCCTACGAGCAGTACTTC

d_gene: .
v_gene: TRBV27
j_gene: TRBJ2-2
len: 13
abundance: .
CDR3aa: CASSLFSGRELFF
CDR3nt: TGTGCCAGCAGTTTATTCTCGGGTCGGGAGCTGTTTTTT

d_gene: .
v_gene: TRBV5-4
j_gene: TRBJ2-3
len: 14
abundance: .
CDR3aa: CASSPIPGADTQYF
CDR3nt: TGTGCCAGCAGCCCTATTCCAGGGGCAGATACGCAGTATTTT

d_gene: .
v_gene: TRBV28
j_gene: TRBJ1-1
len: 14
abundance: .
CDR3aa: CASSLLVTNTEAFF
CDR3nt: TGTGCCAGCAGTTTATTAGTTACGAACACTGAAGCTTTCTTT

d_gene: TRBD1
v_gene: TRBV18
j_gene: TRBJ2-7
len: 14
abundance: .
CDR3aa: CASSPRTGAYEQYF
CDR3nt: TGTGCCAGCTCCCCCAGGACAGGGGCCTACGAGCAGTACTTC

d_gene: .
v_gene: TRBV7-9
j_gene: TRBJ2-1
len: 15
abundance: .
CDR3aa: CASSLAGPTYNEQFF
CDR3nt: TGTGCCAGCAGCTTAGCAGGGCCGACCTACAATGAGCAGTTCTTC

d_gene: TRBD1
v_gene: TRBV29-1
j_gene: TRBJ2-7
len: 11
abundance: once
CDR3aa: CSVGTGGEQYF
CDR3nt: TGCAGCGTAGGGACAGGGGGTGAGCAGTACTTC

d_gene: .
v_gene: TRBV7-2
j_gene: TRBJ1-2
len: 13
abundance: .
CDR3aa: CASSLVSVGGYTF
CDR3nt: TGTGCCAGCAGCTTAGTTAGTGTAGGTGGCTACACCTTC

d_gene: .
v_gene: TRBV19
j_gene: TRBJ1-2
len: 12
abundance: .
CDR3aa: CASSIGDSGYTF
CDR3nt: TGTGCCAGTAGTATAGGGGATTCTGGCTACACCTTC

d_gene: .
v_gene: TRBV19
j_gene: TRBJ2-1
len: 15
abundance: .
CDR3aa: CASSIGPKPYNEQFF
CDR3nt: TGTGCCAGTAGTATAGGTCCGAAGCCCTACAATGAGCAGTTCTTC

d_gene: TRBD1
v_gene: TRBV2
j_gene: TRBJ1-2
len: 14
abundance: .
CDR3aa: CASSETGEEDGYTF
CDR3nt: TGTGCCAGCAGTGAAACAGGGGAAGAGGATGGCTACACCTTC

d_gene: TRBD1
v_gene: TRBV19
j_gene: TRBJ1-4
len: 14
abundance: .
CDR3aa: CASHPGQGYEKLFF
CDR3nt: TGTGCCTCACACCCGGGACAGGGATATGAAAAACTGTTTTTT

d_gene: .
v_gene: TRBV5-4
j_gene: TRBJ2-2
len: 15
abundance: .
CDR3aa: CASRLRGSGTGELFF
CDR3nt: TGTGCCAGCAGACTGAGGGGGTCAGGAACCGGGGAGCTGTTTTTT

d_gene: TRBD1
v_gene: TRBV28
j_gene: TRBJ1-2
len: 17
abundance: .
CDR3aa: CASSRPRAGQGGIGYTF
CDR3nt: TGTGCCAGCAGCCGCCCTCGCGCCGGACAGGGGGGGATTGGCTACACCTTC

d_gene: .
v_gene: TRBV7-9
j_gene: TRBJ1-1
len: 13
abundance: .
CDR3aa: CASSLNSVSEAFF
CDR3nt: TGTGCCAGCAGCTTAAATTCCGTGTCTGAAGCTTTCTTT

d_gene: .
v_gene: TRBV10-3
j_gene: TRBJ2-3
len: 12
abundance: .
CDR3aa: CATRDSTDTQYF
CDR3nt: TGTGCCACAAGGGATAGCACAGATACGCAGTATTTT

d_gene: TRBD2
v_gene: TRBV7-2
j_gene: TRBJ2-4
len: 18
abundance: .
CDR3aa: CASSPQGGSGRAKNIQYF
CDR3nt: TGTGCCAGCAGTCCCCAGGGAGGGTCGGGGCGAGCCAAAAACATTCAGTACTTC

d_gene: .
v_gene: TRBV7-9
j_gene: TRBJ2-3
len: 12
abundance: .
CDR3aa: CASSLVAGLRYF
CDR3nt: TGTGCCAGCAGCTTAGTGGCGGGGCTGCGGTATTTT